These 30 T cell receptor beta chains were sequenced from one sample in a study of cytomegalovirus exposure and HLA in healthy donors. Assay: immunoSEQ multiplex PCR; the TCRdb copy retains only in-frame clones and omits some. The data contain 76,000 or so clones, 90% to 95% of them singletons. Sequenced: PBMCs. The receptor source for this set is a woman aged 18-29 years in good health and CMV-seronegative.

The gene calls are TRBV7-9 and TRBJ2-2; maybe TRBD1 (5 bases). V was cut by 0 bases and J by 7 bases, with 12 bases left in between. The V gene's germline CDR1 is SEHNR and CDR2 FQNEAQ (reference sequence). The CDR3 sequence is 15 residues long. As DNA, the CDR3 is TGTGCCAGCAGCTTAGCCGATGGGGCCGACGGGGAGCTGTTTTTT. Translation gives CASSLADGADGELFF.

This chain joins TRBV10-2 and TRBJ2-7; 11 positions match TRBD1. Per the germline V gene, CDR1 is WSHSY and CDR2 is SAAADI. This CDR3 comprises 16 residues. Unmatched junction bases numbered 9, after V lost 8 bases and J lost 0 bases. CDR3 nucleotide sequence: TGCGCCAGCTGGGGACAGGGGGAGATAGGCTCCTACGAGCAGTACTTC. Amino acid sequence: CASWGQGEIGSYEQYF.

The chain links TRBV6-4 to TRBJ1-6, with D possibly matching TRBD1 (5 bases). CDR3 length: 14 amino acids. Trimming left V 5 bases short and J 6 bases short, with 11 bases between. CDR1 is MRHNA, CDR2 SNTAGT, per germline. The CDR3 protein is CASSPDSSNSPLHF. The CDR3 region has the DNA TGTGCCAGCAGTCCCGACAGTAGTAATTCACCCCTCCACTTT.

The CDR3 region has the DNA TGTGCCAGCAGTACCCCTGCGGCTACTAATGAAAAACTGTTTTTT. It codes for CASSTPAATNEKLFF. V gene TRBV28 combines with J gene TRBJ1-4; D is uncertain. The CDR3 covers 15 residues. V lost 5 bases and J 2 bases, leaving 12 bases between the germline ends. Germline V gene lookup returns CDR1 MDHEN and CDR2 SYDVKM.

The CDR3 coding sequence is TGTGCCAGCAGCCAGACAGGTTCAGCTTCTAACTATGGCTACACCTTC. Translating gives CASSQTGSASNYGYTF. The chain recombines TRBV2 with TRBJ1-2; D is possibly TRBD1 (6 bases). The V gene lost 6 bases and the J gene lost 0 bases, with 17 bases spanning the gap. Per germline, CDR1 SNHLY and CDR2 FYNNEI. The CDR3 has 16 residues.

This clone has just a few counts. CDR3 residues: CASSLSQGNQPQHF. The CDR3 region has the DNA TGTGCCAGCAGCCTATCACAGGGGAATCAGCCCCAGCATTTT. V is TRBV7-9 and J is TRBJ1-5, with 7 bases fitting TRBD1. The germline CDR1 and CDR2 sequences are SEHNR and FQNEAQ (reference sequence). With 5 bases clipped from V and 4 bases from J, the junction kept 5 bases outside the gene matches. The CDR3 loop spans 14 amino acids. Full variable domain (rest looked up from reference TRBV7-9 and TRBJ1-5): DTGVSQNPRHKITKRGQNVTFRCDPISEHNRLYWYRQTLGQGPEFLTYFQNEAQLEKSRLLSDRFSAERPKGSFSTLEIQRTEQGDSAMYLCASSLSQGNQPQHFGDGTRLSIL.

The chain combines TRBV4-1 with TRBJ2-5; maybe TRBD2 (5 bases). Deletions cut 1 base from V and 2 bases from J, with 8 bases between. Per germline, CDR1 MGHRA and CDR2 YSYEKL. This CDR3 spans 14 amino acids. As DNA, the CDR3 is TGCGCCAGCAGCCAAGGCGGGCGGCAAGAGACCCAGTACTTC. This translates into CASSQGGRQETQYF.

V is TRBV5-1 and J is TRBJ2-7; 9 bases line up with TRBD2. CDR1 and CDR2 (germline): SGHRS, YFSETQ. The CDR3 has 15 amino acids. The ends lost 2 bases at V and 4 bases at J; junction bases unmatched: 7. The CDR3 bases are TGCGCCAGCAGCTTAATTGGGCGGGAGGGTTACGAGCAGTACTTC. This translates into CASSLIGREGYEQYF.

The J gene is TRBJ2-7, the V gene TRBV6-6; TRBD1 agrees at 8 bases. CDR3 length: 15 amino acids. CDR1 and CDR2 from the germline V gene are MNHNY and SVGAGI (reference sequence). V trimming: 6 bases; J trimming: 5 bases; junction bases outside the gene matches: 12. DNA of the CDR3: TGTGCCAGCAGATCACAGGGGGTGTTTGTTCACGAGCAGTACTTC. Protein sequence: CASRSQGVFVHEQYF.

This chain uses TRBV6-6 with TRBJ2-7, with 7 bases aligning to TRBD1. The CDR3 length is 13 residues. Germline V gene lookup returns CDR1 MNHNY and CDR2 SVGAGI (reference sequence). The ends lost 7 bases at V and 5 bases at J; junction bases unmatched: 8. In DNA, the CDR3 is TGTGCCAGCACCAAAGGGGGCGCCGACGAGCAGTACTTC. It translates to CASTKGGADEQYF.

The chain joins TRBV13 to TRBJ2-1; 8 bases line up with TRBD1. The CDR3 sequence is 17 residues long. The junction had 12 bases not matched to a gene; V was cut back by 4 bases and J by 4 bases. The germline gives CDR1 PRHDT, CDR2 FYEKMQ (reference sequence). CDR3 in amino acids: CASSSPNRGKRYNEQFF. DNA for the CDR3: TGTGCCAGCAGCTCTCCCAACAGGGGGAAGCGATACAATGAGCAGTTCTTC.

The V gene is TRBV9, the J gene TRBJ2-2, with 7 bases identical to TRBD2. J gave up 4 bases and V 0 bases, and 6 bases lay outside the gene matches. Looked up from germline, CDR1 is SGDLS and CDR2 is YYNGEE. This CDR3 has 16 amino acids. The CDR3 protein is CASSVDTGGPTGELFF. CDR3 coding DNA: TGTGCCAGCAGCGTAGATACGGGAGGACCCACCGGGGAGCTGTTTTTT.

The chain joins TRBV6-6 to TRBJ1-5; D is undetermined. The CDR3 contains 12 residues. V was pared by 7 bases and J by 2 bases, with 6 bases between. CDR1 is MNHNY and CDR2 is SVGAGI in the germline V gene (reference sequence). CDR3 nucleotides: TGTGCCAGCAAGAGTGGCAATCAGCCCCAGCATTTT. Its protein product is CASKSGNQPQHF.

The gene calls are TRBV10-1 and TRBJ2-7; TRBD2 matches 11 bases. The CDR3 totals 18 residues. After removal of 4 bases from V and 3 bases from J, the junction contained 14 bases not matched to a gene. CDR1 WNHNN and CDR2 SYGVQD come from the germline V gene (reference sequence). DNA for the CDR3: TGCGCCAGCAGTGGACCGAGAACTAGCGGGAGTAAACACTACGAGCAGTACTTC. Translation gives CASSGPRTSGSKHYEQYF.

This clone came up once. The V call is TRBV30, the J call TRBJ1-2; D is possibly TRBD1 (6 bases). V was shortened by 2 bases and J by 7 bases, with 20 bases between the two germline ends. CDR1 and CDR2 (germline): GTSNPN, SVGIG (reference sequence). This CDR3 comprises 15 residues. The CDR3: CAWSPRDTKPGGYTF. CDR3 DNA: TGTGCCTGGAGTCCCCGGGACACCAAACCAGGTGGCTACACCTTC. Combining the CDR3 with reference TRBV30 and TRBJ1-2 gives the whole variable domain SQTIHQWPATLVQPVGSPLSLECTVEGTSNPNLYWYRQAAGRGLQLLFYSVGIGQISSEVPQNLSASRPQDRQFILSSKKLLLSDSGFYLCAWSPRDTKPGGYTFGSGTRLTVV.

The chain joins TRBV28 to TRBJ2-7; perhaps TRBD2 as D (6 bases). CDR3 length: 14 residues. Trimming took off 6 bases at V and 2 bases at J, with 14 bases between the two ends. Germline CDR1 is MDHEN and CDR2 is SYDVKM. DNA for the CDR3: TGTGCCAGCAGAACACCCTCGGGAGCCTACGAGCAGTACTTC. Its protein product is CASRTPSGAYEQYF.

The chain is built from TRBV5-4 and TRBJ2-2, with 10 bases that match TRBD1. Trimming cost V 6 bases and J 4 bases; bases outside gene matches: 9. The CDR3 loop spans 16 amino acids. CDR1 SGHNT and CDR2 YYREEE come from the germline V gene (reference sequence). This chain's CDR3 is CASNPGQGFSTGELFF. DNA for the CDR3: TGTGCCAGCAACCCGGGACAGGGGTTTAGCACCGGGGAGCTGTTTTTT.

This chain joins TRBV7-8 and TRBJ2-2, with TRBD2 matching 8 bases. The germline CDR1 and CDR2 sequences are SGHVS and FQNEAQ. This CDR3 is 17 amino acids long. The junction had 11 bases not matched to a gene; V was cut back by 3 bases and J by 5 bases. CDR3 DNA sequence: TGTGCCAGCAGCTTGTCTACGGGGGGGTTCGGTACCGGGGAGCTGTTTTTT. As protein: CASSLSTGGFGTGELFF.

The chain couples TRBV27 to TRBJ1-5; TRBD1 matches at 8 bases. CDR1 is MNHEY, CDR2 SMNVEV, per germline (reference sequence). The CDR3 is made up of 14 amino acids. V was pared by 3 bases and J by 7 bases, with 5 bases of the junction left unmatched. CDR3 region: CASSLTGDWQPQHF. The DNA for the CDR3 is TGTGCCAGCAGTTTGACAGGGGATTGGCAGCCCCAGCATTTT.

The chain recombines TRBV18 with TRBJ2-2; 10 bases line up with TRBD1. The germline V gene has CDR1 KGHSH and CDR2 LQKENI. There are 16 residues in the CDR3. The junction had 7 bases not matched to a gene; V was cut back by 3 bases and J by 6 bases. This CDR3 is CASSPARGQGAGELFF. The DNA of the CDR3 is TGTGCCAGCTCACCCGCCCGTGGACAGGGGGCCGGGGAGCTGTTTTTT. The whole variable domain, remainder taken from reference TRBV18 and TRBJ2-2, is NAGVMQNPRHLVRRRGQEARLRCSPMKGHSHVYWYRQLPEEGLKFMVYLQKENIIDESGMPKERFSAEFPKEGPSILRIQQVVRGDSAAYFCASSPARGQGAGELFFGEGSRLTVL.

Only one count was recorded for this clone. The V call is TRBV18, the J call TRBJ2-7; 11 bases are shared with TRBD1. V lost 1 base and J lost 5; bases outside the gene matches: 4. Germline CDR1 is KGHSH and CDR2 is LQKENI. The CDR3 covers 15 residues. The CDR3 spells CASSPQDRGPHEQYF. CDR3 DNA: TGTGCCAGCTCACCACAGGACAGGGGGCCACACGAGCAGTACTTC. The full variable domain, its missing parts supplied by reference TRBV18 and TRBJ2-7, is NAGVMQNPRHLVRRRGQEARLRCSPMKGHSHVYWYRQLPEEGLKFMVYLQKENIIDESGMPKERFSAEFPKEGPSILRIQQVVRGDSAAYFCASSPQDRGPHEQYFGPGTRLTVT.

The rearrangement joins TRBV2 to TRBJ2-1; 7 positions agree with TRBD2. The germline CDR1 and CDR2 sequences are SNHLY and FYNNEI. V was pared by 7 bases and J by 2 bases, with 14 bases of the junction left unmatched. The CDR3 consists of 17 residues. The CDR3: CASKARGGGRPYNEQFF. The CDR3 DNA reads as TGTGCCAGCAAAGCCCGCGGGGGAGGGAGACCCTACAATGAGCAGTTCTTC.

This sequence joins TRBV27 and TRBJ2-1; a possible D gene is TRBD2 (6 bases). Germline V gene lookup returns CDR1 MNHEY and CDR2 SMNVEV (reference sequence). Trimming removed 2 bases at V and 9 bases at J, with 8 bases between. The CDR3 is 12 amino acids. Written as DNA, the CDR3 is TGTGCCAGCAGTTTAAAGGGAGGTGAGCAGTTCTTC. This codes for CASSLKGGEQFF.

The chain is built from TRBV10-3 and TRBJ1-2; 7 positions agree with TRBD1. Germline V gene lookup returns CDR1 ENHRY and CDR2 SYGVKD. Unmatched junction bases numbered 8, after V lost 10 bases and J lost 6 bases. This CDR3 is 12 amino acids long. CDR3: CATETGFHGYTF. DNA of the CDR3: TGTGCCACGGAGACAGGGTTCCATGGCTACACCTTC.

The CDR3 region is CASSFYEVNTEAFF. The CDR3, as DNA: TGTGCCAGCAGTTTCTACGAGGTGAACACTGAAGCTTTCTTT. The chain uses TRBV28 and TRBJ1-1; D remains ambiguous. V gave up 3 bases and J gave up 0 bases, with 8 bases separating them. There are 14 residues in the CDR3. The germline V gene has CDR1 MDHEN and CDR2 SYDVKM.

This clone showed up just once. The chain couples TRBV4-1 to TRBJ2-7; 10 positions match TRBD2. V gave up 1 base and J gave up 7 bases; unmatched junction bases: 10. The CDR3 spans 16 residues. Germline V lookup: CDR1 MGHRA, CDR2 YSYEKL. CDR3 residues: CASSQVMGLASREQYF. In nucleotides, the CDR3 is TGCGCCAGCAGCCAAGTGATGGGACTAGCGTCGAGGGAGCAGTACTTC.

The rearrangement joins TRBV12-5 to TRBJ2-7; TRBD2 agrees at 9 bases. The J segment lost 5 bases and the V segment lost 0 bases, leaving 8 bases of the junction unmatched. Germline CDR1 reads LGHNT; CDR2 reads FRNRAP. CDR3 length equals 16 residues. The CDR3 DNA follows: TGTGCTAGTGGTTTGGTACATGGTCCTAGCGGGAACGAGCAGTACTTC. Amino acid sequence: CASGLVHGPSGNEQYF.

The V gene is TRBV5-1, the J gene TRBJ1-6, with D possibly matching TRBD1 (6 bases). Germline V lookup: CDR1 SGHRS, CDR2 YFSETQ. The CDR3 is 16 residues long. V lost 0 bases and J lost 4, with 11 bases in between. This chain's CDR3 is CASSLAGQKYNSPLHF. CDR3 sequence (DNA): TGCGCCAGCAGCTTGGCCGGACAGAAGTATAATTCACCCCTCCACTTT.

The chain couples TRBV6-9 to TRBJ1-5; D unresolved. The germline V gene encodes CDR1 MNHGY and CDR2 SVAAGI. There are 15 residues in the CDR3. V dropped 5 bases and J dropped 1 base, with 12 bases sitting between them. CDR3 residues: CASSESGGSNQPQHF. DNA for the CDR3: TGTGCCAGCAGTGAATCGGGTGGCAGCAATCAGCCCCAGCATTTT.

The gene calls are TRBV15 and TRBJ1-1, with a possible D match to TRBD1 (6 bases). There are 16 residues in the CDR3. The V end was cut by 4 bases, the J end by 1 base, with 16 bases between. Per the germline V gene, CDR1 is LNHNV and CDR2 is YYDKDF (reference sequence). The CDR3, as DNA: TGTGCCACCAGCACAGGGTCAATACAGGGGAACACTGAAGCTTTCTTT. Translating gives CATSTGSIQGNTEAFF.